The rows below give T cell receptor beta chains drawn from one sample of a study of PD-1 blockade in classical Hodgkin lymphoma. Assay: immunoSEQ multiplex PCR; the TCRdb copy retains only in-frame clones and omits some. The sample carries some 96,000 clones, around 93% recorded once. Sequencing used peripheral blood mononuclear cells (PBMCs), obtained before the fourth cycle of nivolumab. All receptors derive from a human donor with classical Hodgkin lymphoma. The conserved cysteine and the conserved F or W are not part of the CDR3 here. Fields, in order: D gene, V gene, CDR3 protein. A D gene is named only where the DNA matches it firmly.

d_call: NA
v_call: TRBV27
cdr3_aa: ASSLEQLNTGELF

d_call: NA
v_call: TRBV27
cdr3_aa: ASSLSFPDAVGNTIY

d_call: NA
v_call: TRBV27
cdr3_aa: ASTRLDTDTQY

d_call: NA
v_call: TRBV18
cdr3_aa: ASSPRLGANYGYT

d_call: NA
v_call: TRBV7-9
cdr3_aa: ASSRINTEAF

d_call: TRBD2
v_call: TRBV13
cdr3_aa: ASSPSDAGSGDDTDTQY

d_call: TRBD2
v_call: TRBV5-3
cdr3_aa: ARSLTTREVGGEQY

d_call: TRBD1
v_call: TRBV5-5
cdr3_aa: ASSLLPGQGNEKLF

d_call: TRBD1
v_call: TRBV9
cdr3_aa: ASSPGGQHTDTQY

d_call: NA
v_call: TRBV7-6
cdr3_aa: ASSPRTQGYGYT

d_call: NA
v_call: TRBV5-1
cdr3_aa: ASSLDEGLGDTQY

d_call: NA
v_call: TRBV5-1
cdr3_aa: ASSSVGIRETQY

d_call: NA
v_call: TRBV5-1
cdr3_aa: ASSLGGTPEAF

d_call: NA
v_call: TRBV28
cdr3_aa: ASRRLTGELF

d_call: NA
v_call: TRBV10-3
cdr3_aa: AIRDPAVGDTEAF